These T cell receptor beta chains were read from a single sample in a study of tumor and adjacent non-tumor tissue in lung cancer. TCRdb processed the multiplex PCR reads anew with MiXCR; each CDR3 protein has one entry. The table has under 95,000 distinct CDR3 sequences, 67% seen once; the top ten hold approximately 20%. Sequencing input: lung tumor tissue. Receptors originate from a man aged 60 to 75 with non-small cell lung cancer. CDR3s include the opening cysteine and the closing phenylalanine or tryptophan. A D gene is named only where the DNA matches it firmly. Size is stated for part of the rows, as once, few or many counts, or as a class when the clone is expanded.

d_gene: -; j_gene: TRBJ2-7; abundance: -; v_gene: TRBV6-1; CDR3nt: TGTACCAGCAGGGACCATAGCTCCTACGAGCAGTACTTC; CDR3aa: CTSRDHSSYEQYF
d_gene: TRBD2; j_gene: TRBJ2-1; abundance: many; v_gene: TRBV4-1; CDR3nt: TGCGCCAGCAGCCAAGGCCCCGGGGGGGGCAGCTCCTACAATGAGCAGTTCTTC; CDR3aa: CASSQGPGGGSSYNEQFF
d_gene: -; j_gene: TRBJ2-7; abundance: -; v_gene: TRBV25-1; CDR3nt: TGTGCCAGCAGTGATAACGACACCAGCTACTCCTACGAGCAGTACTTC; CDR3aa: CASSDNDTSYSYEQYF
d_gene: -; j_gene: TRBJ2-5; abundance: many; v_gene: TRBV4-3; CDR3nt: TGCGCCAGCAGCCAAGACTGGGGAGAAGAGACCCAGTACTTC; CDR3aa: CASSQDWGEETQYF
d_gene: TRBD1; j_gene: TRBJ2-7; abundance: -; v_gene: TRBV5-4; CDR3nt: TGTTCCAGCAGCACTACCGGGACAGGGAACGACGAACAGTACTTC; CDR3aa: CSSSTTGTGNDEQYF
d_gene: TRBD2; j_gene: TRBJ2-1; abundance: many; v_gene: TRBV6-6; CDR3nt: TGTGCCAGCACCAAGGCGGGAGGGTACAATGAGCAGTTCTTC; CDR3aa: CASTKAGGYNEQFF
d_gene: -; j_gene: TRBJ1-4; abundance: -; v_gene: TRBV7-8; CDR3nt: TGTGCTAGCAGCTTATGGGTAAAACTGTTTTTT; CDR3aa: CASSLWVKLFF
d_gene: -; j_gene: TRBJ2-1; abundance: -; v_gene: TRBV4-2; CDR3nt: TGTGCCAGCAGCCAAGAAGACCGAGCCAATGAGCACTCCTTC; CDR3aa: CASSQEDRANEHSF
d_gene: -; j_gene: TRBJ2-1; abundance: -; v_gene: TRBV12-3/TRBV12-4; CDR3nt: TGTGCCAGCAGTTTGACTGGGGGTTATGAGCAGTTCTTC; CDR3aa: CASSLTGGYEQFF
d_gene: TRBD2; j_gene: TRBJ2-5; abundance: -; v_gene: TRBV12-3/TRBV12-4; CDR3nt: TGTGCCAGCAGCATCGGGACTAGCGGGGGGCAGGAGACCCGGTACTTC; CDR3aa: CASSIGTSGGQETRYF
d_gene: TRBD1; j_gene: TRBJ2-5; abundance: -; v_gene: TRBV5-1; CDR3nt: TGCGCCAGCAGCTCGACAGGGGGCGCGGGTTGGGAGACCCAGTACTTC; CDR3aa: CASSSTGGAGWETQYF
d_gene: TRBD1; j_gene: TRBJ2-7; abundance: -; v_gene: TRBV28; CDR3nt: TGTGCCAGCAGTCCCTCCGGGACAGCGGCACACGAGCATTACTTC; CDR3aa: CASSPSGTAAHEHYF
d_gene: TRBD2; j_gene: TRBJ2-7; abundance: many; v_gene: TRBV5-4; CDR3nt: TGTGCCAGTCATAGCGGGGGTCCCAGCGTCACGGAGCAGTACTTC; CDR3aa: CASHSGGPSVTEQYF
d_gene: TRBD2; j_gene: TRBJ2-1; abundance: -; v_gene: TRBV20-1; CDR3nt: TGCAGTGCTGGAGGGATAGCGGGAGATTACAATGAGCGGTTCTTC; CDR3aa: CSAGGIAGDYNERFF
d_gene: -; j_gene: TRBJ1-2; abundance: medium-sized; v_gene: TRBV29-1; CDR3nt: TGCAGCGTTGACCGGATGGGCTACACCTTC; CDR3aa: CSVDRMGYTF
d_gene: TRBD2; j_gene: TRBJ2-3; abundance: -; v_gene: TRBV12-3/TRBV12-4; CDR3nt: TGTGCCAGTTCGAGCCCGGGACTAGCGGGCACAGATACGCACTATTTT; CDR3aa: CASSSPGLAGTDTHYF
d_gene: -; j_gene: TRBJ2-2; abundance: few; v_gene: TRBV11-2; CDR3nt: TGTGTCAGCACCCACAGGGTAACGAACACCGGGAAGCTGTTTTTT; CDR3aa: CVSTHRVTNTGKLFF
d_gene: -; j_gene: TRBJ2-7; abundance: many; v_gene: TRBV4-1; CDR3nt: TGCGCCAGCAGCCAAGCGACCCCCAGTGCGGTCTACGAGCAGTACTTC; CDR3aa: CASSQATPSAVYEQYF
d_gene: TRBD2; j_gene: TRBJ2-1; abundance: many; v_gene: TRBV29-1; CDR3nt: TGCAAACTAGCGGGGCTTACAGATGAGCAGTTCTTC; CDR3aa: CKLAGLTDEQFF
d_gene: -; j_gene: TRBJ2-2; abundance: -; v_gene: TRBV4-1; CDR3nt: TGCGCCAGCAACCAGGAAGCGGCGAACACCGGGGAGCTGTTTTTT; CDR3aa: CASNQEAANTGELFF
d_gene: -; j_gene: TRBJ1-1; abundance: few; v_gene: TRBV6-5; CDR3nt: TGTGCCAGCATCTCCGTTATTAGAAACACTGAAGCTTTCTTT; CDR3aa: CASISVIRNTEAFF
d_gene: TRBD2; j_gene: TRBJ2-1; abundance: few; v_gene: TRBV11-2; CDR3nt: TGTGCCAGCAGCTTAGGGACTAGTGGGAGGTGGCGGCATGAGCGGTTCTTC; CDR3aa: CASSLGTSGRWRHERFF
d_gene: -; j_gene: TRBJ1-1; abundance: -; v_gene: TRBV6-1; CDR3nt: TGTACCAGCAGTGATCTGAGCGTCAGTGAAGCTTTCTTT; CDR3aa: CTSSDLSVSEAFF
d_gene: -; j_gene: TRBJ2-1; abundance: once; v_gene: TRBV11-1; CDR3nt: TGTGCCAGCAGTCGTCGGACCGGCTCCTACAATGAGCAGTTCTTC; CDR3aa: CASSRRTGSYNEQFF
d_gene: -; j_gene: TRBJ2-5; abundance: many; v_gene: TRBV29-1; CDR3nt: TGCAGCGTTGAAGTGGCTGCCCGAGAGACCCAGTACTTC; CDR3aa: CSVEVAARETQYF
d_gene: TRBD1; j_gene: TRBJ2-5; abundance: -; v_gene: TRBV10-3; CDR3nt: TGTGCCGCAAGCCGGGACAGGGGGCTTCAAGAGACCCTGTACTTC; CDR3aa: CAASRDRGLQETLYF
d_gene: -; j_gene: TRBJ2-3; abundance: few; v_gene: TRBV11-2; CDR3nt: TGTGCCAGCAGCCTTGAGTCTGGAGATAGGCAGTATTTT; CDR3aa: CASSLESGDRQYF